One and the same sample provided the 30 T cell receptor beta chains below, sequenced in a study of T-cell reconstitution after alpha-beta-depleted transplantation in children. As it was prepared, the TCRbeta library received unique molecular identifiers. TCRdb re-derived calls from the PCR reads in MiXCR, one entry per CDR3 protein. Among a few hundred thousand distinct CDR3 sequences listed, about a tenth were seen once. This material consisted of PBMCs, taken before TCRalphabeta/CD19-depleted stem cell transplant. These receptors were collected from a child less than two years old with acute myeloid leukemia, due to receive a stem cell transplant.

This clonotype came up many times. The rearrangement uses TRBV3-1 and TRBJ2-7; 10 bases fit TRBD2. From germline, CDR1 is LGHDT and CDR2 YNNKEL (reference sequence). This CDR3 has 18 residues. V was clipped by 0 bases and J by 3 bases; unmatched bases: 11. The DNA of the CDR3 is TGTGCCAGCAGCCAAGACGAGGTAGGGTCTAGCGGGAGCTACGAGCAGTACTTC. Translating it yields CASSQDEVGSSGSYEQYF.

This clonotype was observed many times. The CDR3 sequence is CASTPDGTYEQYF. DNA for the CDR3: TGTGCCAGCACCCCGGACGGGACCTACGAGCAGTACTTC. The chain employs TRBV6-5 and TRBJ2-7, with D perhaps TRBD2 (5 bases). CDR3 length: 13 residues. Looked up from germline, CDR1 is MNHEY and CDR2 is SVGAGI. Trimming left V 7 bases short and J 2 bases short, with 12 bases between.

This clonotype was seen many times. V usage is TRBV5-6 and J usage is TRBJ1-4; 10 bases agree with TRBD1. V shed 4 bases, J shed 8 bases, and the junction held 8 bases outside the gene matches. The CDR3 extends over 15 amino acids. The V gene's germline CDR1 is SGHDT and CDR2 YYEEEE. Here the CDR3 DNA reads TGTGCCAGCAGCACGACAGGGGGCGACGGCGAAAAACTGTTTTTT. This gives the protein CASSTTGGDGEKLFF.

This clonotype was seen repeatedly, ten times or more. This sequence joins TRBV6-6 and TRBJ1-2; 9 bases match TRBD1. The CDR3 has 13 residues. The V gene's germline CDR1 is MNHNY and CDR2 SVGAGI (reference sequence). With 6 bases clipped from V and 8 bases from J, the junction kept 7 bases outside the gene matches. The CDR3 loop is CASSSGQGRGYTF. The DNA of the CDR3 is TGTGCCAGCAGCTCCGGACAGGGGAGAGGCTACACCTTC.

This clonotype was recorded at least ten times. This chain links TRBV10-3 with TRBJ2-3, with D perhaps TRBD2 (5 bases). V dropped 5 bases and J dropped 2 bases, with 11 bases sitting between them. CDR3 size: 14 residues. Germline CDR1 ENHRY, CDR2 SYGVKD. CDR3 in amino acids: CAISLGGYTDTQYF. The CDR3 coding sequence is TGTGCCATCAGTCTGGGCGGGTACACAGATACGCAGTATTTT.

This clonotype was picked up many times. This chain connects TRBV28 to TRBJ2-2, with 10 bases that match TRBD2. The V segment lost 8 bases and the J segment 1 base; nucleotides outside the gene matches: 1. Germline V gene sequence: CDR1 MDHEN, CDR2 SYDVKM. CDR3 length: 14 amino acids. CDR3 residues: CASVAGGNTGELFF. As DNA, the CDR3 is TGTGCCAGCGTAGCGGGGGGGAACACCGGGGAGCTGTTTTTT. Supplemented by reference TRBV28 and TRBJ2-2, the full variable domain reads DVKVTQSSRYLVKRTGEKVFLECVQDMDHENMFWYRQDPGLGLRLIYFSYDVKMKEKGDIPEGYSVSREKKERFSLILESASTNQTSMYLCASVAGGNTGELFFGEGSRLTVL.

This clonotype was observed many times. For the CDR3, the DNA is TGCAGTGGCGGAGATGGCTACAATGAGCAGTTCTTC. It yields the protein CSGGDGYNEQFF. V is TRBV20-1 and J is TRBJ2-1; D gene ambiguous. The germline gives CDR1 DFQATT, CDR2 SNEGSKA (reference sequence). This CDR3 comprises 12 residues. Trimming removed 7 bases from V and 3 bases from J, with 10 bases in between.

This clonotype was picked up many times. V usage is TRBV6-6 and J usage is TRBJ1-4, with no clear D. The CDR3 contains 11 residues. V was cut by 7 bases and J by 8 bases, with 8 bases left in between. Per germline, CDR1 MNHNY and CDR2 SVGAGI (reference sequence). CDR3 protein: CASMGNEKLFF. The CDR3 bases are TGTGCCAGCATGGGCAACGAAAAACTGTTTTTT.

This clonotype has a count of ten or more. V usage is TRBV12-3 or TRBV12-4 and J usage is TRBJ2-1; the D is unclear. Trimming shortened V by 3 bases and J by 4 bases, and 13 bases separated the two germline ends. This CDR3 has 15 amino acids. In DNA form, the CDR3 reads TGTGCCAGCAGTTTGGATACTGGCCCTTACAATGAGCAGTTCTTC. Its translation is CASSLDTGPYNEQFF.

This sequence joins TRBV6-2 or TRBV6-3 and TRBJ2-3; D is ambiguous. This CDR3 is built from 12 residues. Germline CDR1 is MNHEY and CDR2 is SVGEGT. V shed 2 bases and J shed 5 bases, with 5 bases lying between them. For the CDR3, the DNA is TGTGCCAGCAGTTACGAAATAGATACGCAGTATTTT. As protein: CASSYEIDTQYF.

Only a few counts were recorded for this clonotype. The CDR3 nucleotides read TGCAGTGCCAACCGACCCACAGATACGCAGTATTTT. It specifies CSANRPTDTQYF. The chain carries TRBV20-1 and TRBJ2-3; D gene unclear. V lost 6 bases, J lost 2 bases, and 9 bases lay in between. Per the germline V gene, CDR1 is DFQATT and CDR2 is SNEGSKA (reference sequence). This CDR3 has 12 amino acids.

This clonotype was counted at least ten times. This rearrangement joins TRBV11-1 to TRBJ2-1; D is unclear. The V and J ends lost 3 bases and 3 bases respectively, with 12 bases between them. The V gene's germline CDR1 is SGHAT and CDR2 FQDESV (reference sequence). CDR3 length equals 15 residues. CDR3 residues: CASSLGSSDYNEQFF. As DNA, the CDR3 is TGTGCCAGCAGCTTGGGCTCGTCAGACTACAATGAGCAGTTCTTC.

This clonotype came up many times. The CDR3 nucleotides are TGTGCCTGGAGTGTACGAGGGAACACTGAAGCTTTCTTT. Translated: CAWSVRGNTEAFF. The chain carries TRBV30 and TRBJ1-1; D is uncertain. V was cut by 0 bases and J by 1 base, with 6 bases left in between. This CDR3 spans 13 amino acids. The germline V gene has CDR1 GTSNPN and CDR2 SVGIG (reference sequence). Full variable domain (outside the CDR3, taken from reference TRBV30 and TRBJ1-1): SQTIHQWPATLVQPVGSPLSLECTVEGTSNPNLYWYRQAAGRGLQLLFYSVGIGQISSEVPQNLSASRPQDRQFILSSKKLLLSDSGFYLCAWSVRGNTEAFFGQGTRLTVV.

This chain uses TRBV28 with TRBJ2-2; 11 bases are a match to TRBD2. Trimming at V came to 5 bases and at J to 6 bases, leaving 5 bases not matched to a gene. Germline values: CDR1 MDHEN, CDR2 SYDVKM. The CDR3 runs 15 residues. The CDR3 region is CASSLSGRVAGELFF. Here the CDR3 DNA reads TGTGCCAGCAGTCTTAGCGGGAGGGTCGCCGGGGAGCTGTTTTTT.

This clonotype was counted at least ten times. The V call is TRBV12-3 or TRBV12-4, the J call TRBJ2-6; D remains ambiguous. V lost 3 bases to trimming and J lost 4 bases, with 10 bases between them. This CDR3 contains 15 residues. The CDR3 loop reads CASSFWARGANVLTF. The CDR3 DNA follows: TGTGCCAGCAGTTTTTGGGCTCGCGGGGCCAACGTCCTGACTTTC.

This clonotype was found many times. This rearrangement joins TRBV11-3 to TRBJ2-5, with D possibly being TRBD2 (5 bases). CDR1 is SGHNT, CDR2 YENEEA, per germline. The V and J ends lost 3 bases and 5 bases respectively, with 13 bases between them. The CDR3 totals 14 residues. CDR3 sequence reads: CASSFYLGVETQYF. In DNA form, the CDR3 reads TGTGCCAGCAGCTTCTACCTCGGGGTTGAGACCCAGTACTTC.

This clonotype was detected many times. CDR3 sequence (DNA): TGTGCCAGCTCACAGCTTGTCGGTCTCAACACTGAAGCTTTCTTT. As protein: CASSQLVGLNTEAFF. This chain uses TRBV18 with TRBJ1-1; D is ambiguous. This CDR3 comprises 15 residues. The V and J ends lost 4 bases and 2 bases respectively, with 14 bases between them. CDR1 KGHSH and CDR2 LQKENI come from the germline V gene.

Many counts were recorded for this clonotype. The chain has TRBV10-1 and TRBJ2-7, with a weak D call TRBD1 (5 bases). CDR1 and CDR2 (germline): WNHNN, SYGVQD (reference sequence). This CDR3 contains 12 residues. The V and J ends lost 3 bases and 5 bases respectively, with 8 bases between them. CDR3 sequence (DNA): TGCGCCAGCAGTGATCAGGGCCACGAGCAGTACTTC. Translated, it gives CASSDQGHEQYF.

This clonotype was picked up a small number of times. Possible read error: a much larger clone is one base away. V and J are TRBV3-1 and TRBJ2-2, with D unresolved. Germline V gene lookup returns CDR1 LGHDT and CDR2 YNNKEL (reference sequence). This CDR3 has 12 residues. V was pared by 3 bases and J by 5 bases, with 4 bases between. The CDR3 DNA sequence: TGTGCCAGCAGCCAGAAGACCGGGGAGCTGTTTTTT. It yields the protein CASSQKTGELFF.

At least ten counts were recorded for this clonotype. The genes are TRBV29-1 and TRBJ1-2; 7 nucleotides agree with TRBD1. CDR1 is SQVTM, CDR2 ANQGSEA, per germline. This CDR3 is 12 amino acids long. Trimming removed 1 base from V and 7 bases from J; junction bases left unmatched: 3. This CDR3 reads CSVEGTGPGYTF. The CDR3 DNA sequence: TGCAGCGTTGAAGGGACAGGACCTGGCTACACCTTC.

As to this clonotype: This clone may be a read error of a much larger clone one base away. The CDR3, as DNA: TGTGCCAGCAACCGCCCGGCCTCCATGAACACTGAAGCTTCCTTT. Protein product: CASNRPASMNTEASF. This chain links TRBV2 with TRBJ1-1; D is ambiguous. Looked up from germline, CDR1 is SNHLY and CDR2 is FYNNEI. This CDR3 region has 15 residues.

This clonotype was found many times. The J gene is TRBJ1-2, the V gene TRBV12-3 or TRBV12-4, with D uncertain. V was pared by 8 bases and J by 4 bases, with 17 bases between. The CDR3 is 14 residues long. The CDR3 coding sequence is TGTGCCAGCCACAACCCCCGGGGTCTCTATGGCTACACCTTC. As protein: CASHNPRGLYGYTF.

This chain links TRBV6-1 with TRBJ2-1, with 12 bases identical to TRBD2. The junction had 3 bases not matched to a gene; V was cut back by 7 bases and J by 2 bases. This CDR3 contains 15 residues. CDR1 is MNHNS, CDR2 SASEGT, per germline. CDR3 loop: CASIRLAGAYNEQFF. The DNA of the CDR3 is TGTGCCAGCATTCGACTAGCGGGAGCCTACAATGAGCAGTTCTTC.

This clonotype showed up many times. This CDR3 reads CASSLAGSNYGYTF. In nucleotides, the CDR3 is TGCGCCAGCAGCTTGGCAGGTAGTAACTATGGCTACACCTTC. The gene calls are TRBV5-1 and TRBJ1-2; D not resolved. The CDR3 spans 14 residues. Trimming left V 0 bases short and J 1 base short, with 7 bases between. Germline V gives CDR1 SGHRS, CDR2 YFSETQ. The whole variable domain, remainder taken from reference TRBV5-1 and TRBJ1-2, is KAGVTQTPRYLIKTRGQQVTLSCSPISGHRSVSWYQQTPGQGLQFLFEYFSETQRNKGNFPGRFSGRQFSNSRSEMNVSTLELGDSALYLCASSLAGSNYGYTFGSGTRLTVV.

This clonotype came up many times. A read error is possible here, since a much larger clone lies one base away. The J gene is TRBJ1-2, the V gene TRBV10-3, with TRBD1 as a possible D gene (5 bases). Germline-derived CDR1 and CDR2 are ENHRY and SYGVKD. The CDR3 spans 14 residues. The CDR3 DNA is TGTGCCATCAGTGAACCGAGGGGAGTCTTTGGCTACCCCTTC. It translates to CAISEPRGVFGYPF.

For this clonotype: Being one base from a much bigger clone, this may be a read error. The rearrangement uses TRBV20-1 and TRBJ1-4; D is possibly TRBD1 (6 bases). Trimming took off 6 bases at V and 5 bases at J, with 13 bases between the two ends. The germline CDR1 and CDR2 sequences are DFQATT and SNEGSKA (reference sequence). The CDR3 totals 13 residues. CDR3: CSARDNPNEKLFF. The CDR3, as DNA: TGCAGTGCCAGGGACAACCCGAATGAAAAACTGTTTTTT.

This clonotype came up many times. The chain combines TRBV20-1 with TRBJ1-1; no clear D gene. CDR3 length: 11 residues. CDR1 is DFQATT, CDR2 SNEGSKA, per germline (reference sequence). The V end lost 0 bases, the J end lost 9 bases, and 8 bases lay between the germline ends. The CDR3 DNA follows: TGCAGTGCTAGAGAGCTCGGACAAGCTTTCTTT. Amino acid sequence: CSARELGQAFF.

This clonotype was counted ten times or more. The chain links TRBV5-5 to TRBJ1-6, with D possibly matching TRBD1 (5 bases). Trimming removed 4 bases at V and 5 bases at J, with 13 bases between. This CDR3 spans 15 amino acids. Germline V gene data show CDR1 as SGHKS and CDR2 as YYEKEE (reference sequence). DNA for the CDR3: TGTGCCAGCAGCGTTAGGACACTTGATAATTCACCCCTCCACTTT. The encoded protein is CASSVRTLDNSPLHF.

On this clonotype: A much larger clone lies a single base off, so this may be a read error. The CDR3 coding sequence is TGTGCCAGCAGCCTGGCGTCCCACGGCATAGATACGCAGTATTTT. This sequence encodes CASSLASHGIDTQYF. The gene calls are TRBV5-5 and TRBJ2-3; D not resolved. Germline V gives CDR1 SGHKS, CDR2 YYEKEE (reference sequence). CDR3 size: 15 residues. V lost 4 bases and J lost 5, with 17 bases in between. Combining the CDR3 with reference TRBV5-5 and TRBJ2-3 gives the whole variable domain DAGVTQSPTHLIKTRGQQVTLRCSPISGHKSVSWYQQVLGQGPQFIFQYYEKEERGRGNFPDRFSARQFPNYSSELNVNALLLGDSALYLCASSLASHGIDTQYFGPGTRLTVL.

This clonotype has at least ten counts. The chain uses TRBV20-1 and TRBJ1-5; D gene unclear. Between the trimmed V and J ends, which lost 5 bases and 0 bases, there was a span of 14 bases. The CDR3 runs to 15 residues. The germline CDR1 and CDR2 sequences are DFQATT and SNEGSKA (reference sequence). The CDR3 nucleotides read TGCAGTGCTGGCGCCGGAGTCGATAGCAATCAGCCCCAGCATTTT. It codes for CSAGAGVDSNQPQHF.